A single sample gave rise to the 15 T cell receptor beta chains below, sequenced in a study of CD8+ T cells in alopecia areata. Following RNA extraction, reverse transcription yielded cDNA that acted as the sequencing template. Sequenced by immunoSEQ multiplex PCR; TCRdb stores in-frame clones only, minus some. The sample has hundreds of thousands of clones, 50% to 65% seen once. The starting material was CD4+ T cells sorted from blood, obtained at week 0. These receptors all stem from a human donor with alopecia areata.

The CDR3 region is CASSFPGSGNQPQHF. The DNA for the CDR3 is TGTGCCAGCAGCTTTCCGGGCTCGGGGAATCAGCCCCAGCATTTT. The rearrangement links TRBV7-6 to TRBJ1-5; no definite D call. Germline V gives CDR1 SGHVS, CDR2 FNYEAQ. V was shortened by 3 bases and J by 4 bases, with 13 bases between the two germline ends. The CDR3 consists of 15 residues.

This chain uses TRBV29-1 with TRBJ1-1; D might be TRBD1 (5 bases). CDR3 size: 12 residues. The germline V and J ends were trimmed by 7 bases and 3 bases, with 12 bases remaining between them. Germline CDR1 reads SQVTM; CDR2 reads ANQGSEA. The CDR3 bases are TGCAGCGCCATCCAGGGAGACACTGAAGCTTTCTTT. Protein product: CSAIQGDTEAFF. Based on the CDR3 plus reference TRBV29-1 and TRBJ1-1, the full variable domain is SAVISQKPSRDICQRGTSLTIQCQVDSQVTMMFWYRQQPGQSLTLIATANQGSEATYESGFVIDKFPISRPNLTFSTLTVSNMSPEDSSIYLCSAIQGDTEAFFGQGTRLTVV.

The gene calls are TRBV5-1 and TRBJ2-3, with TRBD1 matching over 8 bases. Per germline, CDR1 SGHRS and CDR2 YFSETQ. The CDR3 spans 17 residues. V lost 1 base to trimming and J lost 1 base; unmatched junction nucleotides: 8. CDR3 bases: TGCGCCAGCAGCTTGTTAAGTGGACAGGGAGGCACAGATACGCAGTATTTT. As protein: CASSLLSGQGGTDTQYF.

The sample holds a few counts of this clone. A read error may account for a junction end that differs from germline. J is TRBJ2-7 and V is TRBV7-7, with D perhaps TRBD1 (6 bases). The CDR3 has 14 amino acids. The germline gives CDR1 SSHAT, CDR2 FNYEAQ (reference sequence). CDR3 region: CASSPRQDSYEQYF. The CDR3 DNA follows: TGTGCTAGCAGCCCTCGACAGGACTCCTACGAGCAGTACTTC.

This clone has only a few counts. In DNA form, the CDR3 reads TGCAGCGTCCCGAAGGGTGTAGGCACAGATACGCAGTATTTT. It yields the protein CSVPKGVGTDTQYF. This chain connects TRBV29-1 to TRBJ2-3; D is uncertain. The germline V gene has CDR1 SQVTM and CDR2 ANQGSEA. The CDR3 has 14 amino acids. V lost 6 bases and J lost 1, with 14 bases in between.

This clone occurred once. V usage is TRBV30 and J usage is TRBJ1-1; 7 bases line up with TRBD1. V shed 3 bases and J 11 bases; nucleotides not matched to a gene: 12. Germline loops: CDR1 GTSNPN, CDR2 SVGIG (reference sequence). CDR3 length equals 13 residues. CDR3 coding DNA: TGTGCCTGGAGATCAGGACAGGCGCAAGAGGCTTTCTTT. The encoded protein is CAWRSGQAQEAFF.

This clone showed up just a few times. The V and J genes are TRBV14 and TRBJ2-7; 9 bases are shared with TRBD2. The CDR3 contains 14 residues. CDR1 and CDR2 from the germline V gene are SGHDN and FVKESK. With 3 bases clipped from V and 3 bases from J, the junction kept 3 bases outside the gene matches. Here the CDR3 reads CASSQTSGFYEQYF. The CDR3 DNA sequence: TGTGCCAGCAGCCAGACTAGCGGATTCTACGAGCAGTACTTC. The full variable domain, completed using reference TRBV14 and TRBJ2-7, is EAGVTQFPSHSVIEKGQTVTLRCDPISGHDNLYWYRRVMGKEIKFLLHFVKESKQDESGMPNNRFLAERTGGTYSTLKVQPAELEDSGVYFCASSQTSGFYEQYFGPGTRLTVT.

This chain's CDR3 is CSVEESRAAGYTF. The DNA for the CDR3 is TGCAGCGTTGAAGAGTCCAGGGCAGCGGGCTACACCTTC. The chain employs TRBV29-1 and TRBJ1-2, with D possibly being TRBD1 (5 bases). V lost 0 bases and J lost 8, with 13 bases in between. Germline CDR1 is SQVTM and CDR2 is ANQGSEA. The CDR3 loop spans 13 amino acids.

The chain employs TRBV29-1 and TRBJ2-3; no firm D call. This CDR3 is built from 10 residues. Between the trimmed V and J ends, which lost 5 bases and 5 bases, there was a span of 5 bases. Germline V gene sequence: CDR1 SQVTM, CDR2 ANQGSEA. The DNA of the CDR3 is TGCAGCGTTCGAGAAGATACGCAGTATTTT. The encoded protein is CSVREDTQYF.

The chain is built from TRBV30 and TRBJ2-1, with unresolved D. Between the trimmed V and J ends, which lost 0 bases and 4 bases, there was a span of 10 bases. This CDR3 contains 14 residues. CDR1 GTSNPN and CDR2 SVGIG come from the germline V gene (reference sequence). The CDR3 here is CAWSVLLGYNEQFF. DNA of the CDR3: TGTGCCTGGAGTGTACTGTTAGGGTACAATGAGCAGTTCTTC.

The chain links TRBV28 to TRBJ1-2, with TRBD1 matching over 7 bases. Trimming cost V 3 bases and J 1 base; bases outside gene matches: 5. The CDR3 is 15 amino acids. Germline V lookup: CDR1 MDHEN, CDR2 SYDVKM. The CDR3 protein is CASSLNTGDNYGYTF. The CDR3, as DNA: TGTGCCAGCAGTTTGAATACAGGGGATAACTATGGCTACACCTTC.

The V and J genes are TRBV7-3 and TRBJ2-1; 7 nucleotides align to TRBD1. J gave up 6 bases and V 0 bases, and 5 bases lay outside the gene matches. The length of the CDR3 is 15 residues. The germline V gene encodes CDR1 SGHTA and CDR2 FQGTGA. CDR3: CASSLTRAGGNEQFF. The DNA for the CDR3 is TGTGCCAGCAGCTTAACTAGGGCAGGGGGCAATGAGCAGTTCTTC.

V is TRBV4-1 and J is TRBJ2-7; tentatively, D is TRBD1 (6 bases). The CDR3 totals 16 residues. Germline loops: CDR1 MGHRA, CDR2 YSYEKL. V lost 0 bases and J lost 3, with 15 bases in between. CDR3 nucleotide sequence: TGCGCCAGCAGCCAAGAAAGGAGGCAGGGGCTCTACGAGCAGTACTTC. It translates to CASSQERRQGLYEQYF.

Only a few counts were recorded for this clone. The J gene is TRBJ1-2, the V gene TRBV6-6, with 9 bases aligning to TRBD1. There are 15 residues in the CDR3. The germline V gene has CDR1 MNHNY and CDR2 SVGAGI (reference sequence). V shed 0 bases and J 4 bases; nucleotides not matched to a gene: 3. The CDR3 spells CASSYSGQGSYGYTF. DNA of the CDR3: TGTGCCAGCAGTTACTCGGGACAGGGCTCCTATGGCTACACCTTC.

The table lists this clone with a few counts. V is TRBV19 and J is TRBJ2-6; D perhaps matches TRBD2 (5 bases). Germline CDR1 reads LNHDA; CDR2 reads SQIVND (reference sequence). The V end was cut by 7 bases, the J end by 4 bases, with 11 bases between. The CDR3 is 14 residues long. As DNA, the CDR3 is TGTGCCAGTACGAGGGCGGGCGGGGCCAACGTCCTGACTTTC. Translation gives CASTRAGGANVLTF.